This is a list of T cell receptor beta chains from one sample in a study of blood T cells in healthy people across ages. TCRdb reprocessed the 5' RACE reads with MiXCR, giving one entry per CDR3 protein. The sample contains approximately 700,000 distinct CDR3 sequences, roughly 32% of which appear only once. Sequencing was carried out using blood. These receptor sequences come from a woman older than 75 in good health. CDR3s include the opening cysteine and the closing phenylalanine or tryptophan. The D gene is left open where the match is weak. A row's size may be missing; if present it is once, few, many or a size class.

D gene	V gene	J gene	clone size	CDR3 DNA	CDR3 protein
TRBD1	TRBV6-1	TRBJ1-1	many	TGTGCCAGCAGCAGGGGGCCGGACACTGAAGCTTTCTTT	CASSRGPDTEAFF
-	TRBV5-1	TRBJ1-2	-	TGCGCCAGCAGCCCGGGGACTTTCGGCTACACCTTC	CASSPGTFGYTF
-	TRBV7-2	TRBJ1-1	many	TGTGCCAGCAGTTACACTTACACTGAAGCTTTCTTT	CASSYTYTEAFF
-	TRBV5-6	TRBJ2-7	many	TGTGCCAGCAACAGGGTTAGCAGCTACGAGCAGTACTTC	CASNRVSSYEQYF
TRBD1	TRBV5-8	TRBJ2-2	few	TGTGCCAGCAGCTTAGGGACAGGGGTGGACACCGGGGAGCTGTTTTTT	CASSLGTGVDTGELFF
TRBD1	TRBV12-3/TRBV12-4	TRBJ2-1	-	TGTGCCAGCAGTTTGGCACCGACAGGGGGTTACAATGAGCAGTTCTTC	CASSLAPTGGYNEQFF
TRBD2	TRBV12-3/TRBV12-4	TRBJ2-4	many	TGTGCCAGCAGCTCACTAGCGCCGGACCCCCTCGGCAAAAACATTCAGTACTTC	CASSSLAPDPLGKNIQYF
-	TRBV20-1	TRBJ1-4	-	TGCAGTACATCGAAGGCAACTAATGAAGAACTGTTTTTT	CSTSKATNEELFF
-	TRBV20-1	TRBJ2-4	many	TGCAGTGCTAGGGCAAAAATGGGCATTCAGTACTTC	CSARAKMGIQYF
-	TRBV20-1	TRBJ2-5	-	TGCAGTGCTAGAGGCCTCGATGGGACCCAGTACTTC	CSARGLDGTQYF
-	TRBV4-2	TRBJ1-2	-	TGTGCCAGCAGCCAAGACTCATTTCGTGGCTACACCTTC	CASSQDSFRGYTF
TRBD2	TRBV6-2/TRBV6-3	TRBJ2-1	-	TGTGCCAGCAGTTACTCGGGACTAGGCTACAATGAGCAGTTCTTC	CASSYSGLGYNEQFF
-	TRBV5-6	TRBJ2-7	many	TGTGCCAGCAGCTTGGATCAGGGCCACGAGCAGTACTTC	CASSLDQGHEQYF
-	TRBV7-2	TRBJ2-7	many	TGTGCCAGCAGCTTAGTCGCTGACAGCGTCTACGAGCAGTACTTC	CASSLVADSVYEQYF
-	TRBV4-2	TRBJ1-1	-	TGTGCCAGCTCACGGGGGGGGGCTGTCACTGAAGCTTTCTTT	CASSRGGAVTEAFF
-	TRBV9	TRBJ2-5	many	TGTGCCAGCAGCGTACTTGCGGGGGCCCTCGGGGAGACCCAGTACTTC	CASSVLAGALGETQYF
-	TRBV5-1	TRBJ2-6	many	TGCGCCAGCAGCTTAGACCCTGGGGCCAACGTCCTGACTTTC	CASSLDPGANVLTF
TRBD2	TRBV7-2	TRBJ2-3	many	TGTGCCAGCAGCTTAGTCGATGTCGGGGGGGCGGCTCGGACAGATACGCAGTATTTT	CASSLVDVGGAARTDTQYF
TRBD1	TRBV20-1	TRBJ1-1	-	TGCAGTGCTAGAGATTCGACAGGGGGCACTGAAGCTTTTTTT	CSARDSTGGTEAFF
TRBD2	TRBV20-1	TRBJ2-1	-	TGCAGTGCTAGTCTCACAGGGCGGGGGGGCCCGGTGAATGAGCAGTTCTTC	CSASLTGRGGPVNEQFF
TRBD1	TRBV29-1	TRBJ1-5	-	TGCAGCGTCGACAGGGGAAGTCAGCCCCAGCATTTT	CSVDRGSQPQHF
TRBD1	TRBV7-9	TRBJ2-5	many	TGTGCCAGCAGCAAGTATCGGACAGGGGATGGAGAGACCCAGTACTTC	CASSKYRTGDGETQYF
-	TRBV10-2	TRBJ2-3	many	TGCGCCAGCAAGGACCCCACAAAGGGGACAGATACGCAGTATTTT	CASKDPTKGTDTQYF
-	TRBV20-1	TRBJ1-1	few	TGCAGTGCTCGACATTCCACAGGTTTGAACACTGAAGCTTTCTTT	CSARHSTGLNTEAFF
TRBD1	TRBV20-1	TRBJ2-7	-	TGCAGTGCTAGAGCCGGGACAGATTACATCAACGAGCAGTACTTC	CSARAGTDYINEQYF
-	TRBV5-1	TRBJ1-2	-	TGCGCCAGCAGCTTGACCGAAAGTAGTGGCTACACCTTC	CASSLTESSGYTF
TRBD2	TRBV5-1	TRBJ2-7	many	TGTGCCAGCAGTTCTAGCGGCTCCTACGAGCAGTACTTC	CASSSSGSYEQYF